Each of the 8 T cell receptor beta chains below was sequenced from the same sample in a study of OX40 agonist ivuxolimab in advanced cancers. Profiled with immunoSEQ multiplex PCR; TCRdb holds only in-frame clones, not every one. This sample yields some 70,000 clones, of which approximately 90% are seen a single time; approximately 1% belongs to the top ten. The sequences come from CD4+ or CD8+ T cells sorted from blood, collected in a trial of the OX40 agonist ivuxolimab. These receptors all stem from an adult with an advanced solid tumor such as melanoma, head and neck, liver or kidney cancer.

The rearrangement joins TRBV7-9 to TRBJ1-2; weak D call: TRBD1 (5 bases). Germline V CDR1 and CDR2: SEHNR, FQNEAQ (reference sequence). This CDR3 contains 17 residues. Trimming cost V 1 base and J 8 bases, with 23 bases left between them. This CDR3 is CASSLGLQTLGAGGYTF. The CDR3 DNA sequence: TGTGCCAGCAGCTTAGGTTTGCAGACTCTTGGCGCAGGGGGCTACACCTTC.

The rearrangement joins TRBV5-1 to TRBJ2-1, with D unclear. This CDR3 region has 16 residues. The germline V gene has CDR1 SGHRS and CDR2 YFSETQ. Trimming pared 0 bases from V and 5 bases from J, leaving 15 bases between. DNA for the CDR3: TGCGCCAGCAGCTTGGAGGCTCTCTCCCTTAACAATGAGCAGTTCTTC. It specifies CASSLEALSLNNEQFF.

A note on this clone: Within the sample, other DNA sequences also encode this same CDR3. The chain combines TRBV5-6 with TRBJ1-1; D unclear. Germline CDR1 and CDR2: SGHDT and YYEEEE. V dropped 0 bases and J dropped 2 bases, with 8 bases sitting between them. This CDR3 has 14 amino acids. For the CDR3, the DNA is TGTGCCAGCAGCTTGGCAGGAGCCAACACTGAAGCTTTCTTT. Translation: CASSLAGANTEAFF.

The chain combines TRBV19 with TRBJ2-7; TRBD2 is a possible D gene (5 bases). The CDR3 length is 13 residues. V was trimmed by 4 bases and J by 3 bases, leaving 10 bases between them. Looked up from germline, CDR1 is LNHDA and CDR2 is SQIVND (reference sequence). DNA for the CDR3: TGTGCCAGTAGTAAGGACTCTTTCTACGAGCAGTACTTC. This encodes CASSKDSFYEQYF.

The V and J genes are TRBV19 and TRBJ1-5; D is ambiguous. Trimming cost V 2 bases and J 4 bases, with 9 bases left between them. The CDR3 consists of 14 residues. The germline V gene encodes CDR1 LNHDA and CDR2 SQIVND (reference sequence). The CDR3 DNA sequence: TGTGCCAGTAGTATAATACAGATTAATCAGCCCCAGCATTTT. Protein product: CASSIIQINQPQHF.

The chain links TRBV6-1 to TRBJ1-2; no reliable D call. The V gene lost 6 bases and the J gene lost 7 bases, with 9 bases spanning the gap. The CDR3 extends over 11 amino acids. CDR1 is MNHNS, CDR2 SASEGT, per germline. The CDR3, as DNA: TGTGCCAGCAGAGCCATAGGTGGCTACACCTTC. It yields the protein CASRAIGGYTF.

The V gene is TRBV18, the J gene TRBJ2-4; D unresolved. With 0 bases removed from V and 1 base from J, the gap between germline ends came to 10 bases. CDR3 length: 16 amino acids. In germline, CDR1 is KGHSH, CDR2 LQKENI. CDR3 sequence (DNA): TGTGCCAGCTCACCACCTACTACTACGGCCAAAAACATTCAGTACTTC. Encoded protein: CASSPPTTTAKNIQYF.

This clone was detected only once. This chain uses TRBV25-1 with TRBJ2-7, with D maybe TRBD2 (5 bases). V was pared by 2 bases and J by 3 bases, with 11 bases between. CDR3 length: 14 residues. The germline CDR1 and CDR2 sequences are MGHDK and SYGVNS. The CDR3: CASSEVGGYYEQYF. DNA for the CDR3: TGTGCCAGCAGTGAAGTCGGCGGGTACTACGAGCAGTACTTC.